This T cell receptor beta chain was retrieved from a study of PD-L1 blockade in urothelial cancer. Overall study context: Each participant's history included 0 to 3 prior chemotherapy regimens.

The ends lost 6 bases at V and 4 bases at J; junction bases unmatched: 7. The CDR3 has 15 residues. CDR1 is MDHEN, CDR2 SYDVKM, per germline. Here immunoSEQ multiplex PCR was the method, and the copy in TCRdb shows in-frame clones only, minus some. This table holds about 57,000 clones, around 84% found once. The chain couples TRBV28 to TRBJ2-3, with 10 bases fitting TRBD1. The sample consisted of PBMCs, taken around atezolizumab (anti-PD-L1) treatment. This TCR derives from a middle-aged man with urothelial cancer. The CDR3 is CASSLPGQGPDTQYF. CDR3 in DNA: TGTGCCAGCAGCCTACCGGGACAGGGGCCAGATACGCAGTATTTT.